A selection of T cell receptor beta chains follows, all from one sample in a study of blood T cell repertoires in COVID-19. TCRdb's copy holds only in-frame clones and misses some; the assay was immunoSEQ multiplex PCR. The table includes hundreds of thousands of clones, approximately 80% detected once. Specimen: peripheral blood. The receptors here all came from a woman of 80 years or more with acute or convalescent COVID-19. Each CDR3 is given with its conserved first and last residue. A D gene is named only where the DNA matches it firmly. The size of a clone is reported for some rows only, either as once, few or many, or as a class for expanded clones.

size,V,D,J,length,DNA,CDR3
few,TRBV7-2,-,TRBJ2-5,16,TGTGCCAGCGGCCTTCGAGGCGGAATTTTTAAAGAGACCCAGTACTTC,CASGLRGGIFKETQYF
-,TRBV19,-,TRBJ1-5,14,TGTGCCAGTAGTATGGAGGGGTTTGGGCAGCCCCAGCATTTT,CASSMEGFGQPQHF
-,TRBV3-1/TRBV3-2,-,TRBJ1-4,15,TGTGCCAGCAGCACGCCAGGGTCAGGATGGGAAAAACTGTTTTTT,CASSTPGSGWEKLFF
-,TRBV5-5,TRBD1,TRBJ1-4,15,TGTGCCAGCAGCTCACAGGGGGAGAACGATGAAAAACTGTTTTTT,CASSSQGENDEKLFF
-,TRBV5-4,TRBD2,TRBJ2-7,15,TGTGCCAGCAGCTTAACTAGCGGGGTTTCCTACGAGCAGTACTTC,CASSLTSGVSYEQYF
-,TRBV7-2,-,TRBJ1-6,15,TGTGCCAGCAGCTCCGCGGGGGGCGTTAATTCACCCCTCCACTTT,CASSSAGGVNSPLHF
-,TRBV6-5,-,TRBJ1-2,14,TGTGCCAGCAGCCCAAGGTGGAGTTCTTATGGCTACACCTTC,CASSPRWSSYGYTF
-,TRBV19,-,TRBJ2-2,17,TGTGCCAGTAGTATACCCCGGGACACCTGGAACACCGGGGAGCTGTTTTTT,CASSIPRDTWNTGELFF
-,TRBV18,TRBD2,TRBJ2-3,18,TGTGCCAGCTCCCGCCGGACTAGCGGGAGGAGTCTCCCAGATACGCAGTATTTT,CASSRRTSGRSLPDTQYF
-,TRBV7-9,TRBD2,TRBJ2-1,16,TGTGCCAGCAGCAAACTAAGCGGGGCGGCCCTTGGTGAGCAGTTCTTC,CASSKLSGAALGEQFF
few,TRBV7-3,-,TRBJ1-1,14,TGTGCCAGCAGCTTAATGGGGGCGGGTACTGAAGCTTTCTTT,CASSLMGAGTEAFF
-,TRBV19,TRBD1,TRBJ1-1,14,TGTGCCAGTATCCCGGACAGGCGAGGGACTGAAGCTTTCTTT,CASIPDRRGTEAFF
-,TRBV29-1,TRBD2,TRBJ2-3,11,TGCAGTGGGGGGGAGGAAGATACGCAGTATTTT,CSGGEEDTQYF
-,TRBV29-1,-,TRBJ1-1,13,TGCAGCGTTGAGGGACACGAGAACACTGAAGCTTTCTTT,CSVEGHENTEAFF
few,TRBV30,-,TRBJ1-2,13,TGTGCCAACACCGACGGGGGGCCGGGGGGCTACACCTTC,CANTDGGPGGYTF
-,TRBV2,TRBD2,TRBJ2-1,15,TGTGCCAGCAGCGAGACTAGCGGGGCTTACAATGAGCAGTTCTTC,CASSETSGAYNEQFF
-,TRBV5-3,TRBD2,TRBJ2-3,18,TGTGCCAGAAGCAGACTTCCCGGGACTAGCGGGGGCGCAGATACGCAGTATTTT,CARSRLPGTSGGADTQYF
-,TRBV24-1,-,TRBJ2-4,16,TGTGCCACCAGTGATGGAGGTGGGATAGCCAAAAACATTCAGTACTTC,CATSDGGGIAKNIQYF
-,TRBV11-3,TRBD2,TRBJ2-7,15,TGTGCCAGCAGTCCAAGCGGGGGAGGACCCTACGAGCAGTACTTC,CASSPSGGGPYEQYF
-,TRBV29-1,-,TRBJ2-3,14,TGCAGCGTTTTATCTATTGCTAGCACAGATACGCAGTATTTT,CSVLSIASTDTQYF
-,TRBV7-3,-,TRBJ2-1,14,TGTGCCAGCAGCCCTGCGGGGGCATACAATGAGCAGTTCTTC,CASSPAGAYNEQFF
-,TRBV30,TRBD1,TRBJ1-5,14,TGTGCCTGGCAAATACAGGGGGGCAATCAGCCCCAGCATTTT,CAWQIQGGNQPQHF
once,TRBV4-1,-,TRBJ1-2,14,TGCGCCAGCAGCCAAGCCGGGATCAACTATGGCTACACCTTC,CASSQAGINYGYTF
-,TRBV5-4,TRBD1,TRBJ1-3,15,TGTGCCAGCAGCCCCCCGACAGGGGATGGAAACACCATATATTTT,CASSPPTGDGNTIYF
-,TRBV7-9,TRBD1,TRBJ1-1,16,TGTGCCAGCAGAACCGGGACAGGGAACATGAACACTGAAGCTTTCTTT,CASRTGTGNMNTEAFF
once,TRBV6-2/TRBV6-3,TRBD2,TRBJ2-7,15,TGTGCCAGCAGTTATTCAACTAGCGGGAGTTACGAGCAGTACTTC,CASSYSTSGSYEQYF
once,TRBV5-1,-,TRBJ2-3,14,TGCGCCAGCAGCTTGCAACAGGGAACAGATACGCAGTATTTT,CASSLQQGTDTQYF
-,TRBV30,TRBD1,TRBJ1-2,13,TGTGCCGAGGACAGGGCTCCGGGATCTGGCTACACCTTC,CAEDRAPGSGYTF
-,TRBV6-5,TRBD1,TRBJ2-2,14,TGTGCCAGCAGTAGGGACAGGGGTATCGGGGAGCTGTTTTTT,CASSRDRGIGELFF
-,TRBV4-3,-,TRBJ1-2,13,TGCGCCAGCAGCCAGGGCATGCAGGGCCACTACACCTTC,CASSQGMQGHYTF
-,TRBV7-9,TRBD2,TRBJ2-3,14,TGTGCCCAGACACTAGCGGAAAGCACAGATACGCAGTATTTT,CAQTLAESTDTQYF
-,TRBV19,TRBD1,TRBJ1-1,17,TGTGCCAGTAGTAGTGTCCCGGGACAGGGAATGAACACTGAAGCTTTCTTT,CASSSVPGQGMNTEAFF
once,TRBV6-5,-,TRBJ2-2,12,TGTGCCAGCAGTTTTATAACCGGGGAGCTGTTTTTT,CASSFITGELFF
-,TRBV7-9,-,TRBJ2-3,12,TGTGCCAGCAGCGCAGGGGGAGGTACGCAGTATTTT,CASSAGGGTQYF
-,TRBV7-8,-,TRBJ2-7,14,TGTGCCAGCAGCTTAGCGGAAAAGCGAGGCGAGCAGTACTTC,CASSLAEKRGEQYF
-,TRBV27,-,TRBJ1-4,14,TGTGCCAGCAGTTCATCGCGGGGGAATGAAAAACTGTTTTTT,CASSSSRGNEKLFF
-,TRBV7-3,TRBD2,TRBJ2-1,17,TGTGCCAGCAGTCAACGTGAGGGACTAGCGGGAGAATTTGAGCAGTTCTTC,CASSQREGLAGEFEQFF
-,TRBV5-4,-,TRBJ1-5,13,TGTGCCAGCGGCCGGGACACACATCAGCCCCAGCATTTT,CASGRDTHQPQHF
few,TRBV27,-,TRBJ1-3,15,TGTGCCAGCAGTTCCGGGGTACGGTCTGGAAACACCATATATTTT,CASSSGVRSGNTIYF
-,TRBV3-1/TRBV3-2,TRBD1,TRBJ1-3,14,TGTGCCAGCAGCGGGACAGAACGTGGAAACACCATATATTTT,CASSGTERGNTIYF
-,TRBV28,-,TRBJ2-5,13,TGTGCCACCCAGCCCGCTGGCGGGGAGACCCAGTACTTC,CATQPAGGETQYF
-,TRBV28,-,TRBJ2-7,14,TGTGCCAGCAGTTGGCGGGCCAGGAGGAGCGAGCAGTACTTC,CASSWRARRSEQYF
once,TRBV5-3,TRBD1,TRBJ1-6,19,TGTGCCAGAAGCTCCCGGGACAGATCGGTCCGTAAGCTCGGATCACCCCTCCACTTT,CARSSRDRSVRKLGSPLHF
once,TRBV2,-,TRBJ1-1,15,TGTGCCAGCAGGACAGCAGGGAACGTGAACACTGAAGCTTTCTTT,CASRTAGNVNTEAFF
once,TRBV3-1/TRBV3-2,TRBD2,TRBJ2-3,17,TGTGCCAGCAGCCAACGGGCCGGGACTACTGGCACAGATACGCAGTATTTT,CASSQRAGTTGTDTQYF
-,TRBV30,TRBD1,TRBJ2-7,14,TGTGCCTGGAGTATCCTGGGACAGGACTACGAGCAGTACTTC,CAWSILGQDYEQYF
-,TRBV5-1,TRBD2,TRBJ2-1,14,TGCGCCAGCAGCCCCGGGGCGACTAGCGGTGAGCAGTTCTTC,CASSPGATSGEQFF
-,TRBV19,TRBD1,TRBJ2-5,14,TGTGCCAGTAGCATGGACAGGGATAGGGAGACCCAGTACTTC,CASSMDRDRETQYF
-,TRBV28,-,TRBJ2-3,14,TGTGCCAGCAGTTTGTTGCAGGGCTCAGATACGCAGTATTTT,CASSLLQGSDTQYF
-,TRBV4-1,-,TRBJ2-3,21,TGCGCCAGCAGCCGCACCCGGGCCGTAGGCACGGGGGGCGGGAGCACAGATACGCAGTATTTT,CASSRTRAVGTGGGSTDTQYF
-,TRBV9,-,TRBJ1-6,18,TGTGCCAGCAGCGATAGTAGCCGAGGGGGGGGCTTTGATTCACCCCTCCACTTT,CASSDSSRGGGFDSPLHF
-,TRBV18,-,TRBJ2-7,15,TGTGCCAGCTCACCTCGGGACACCTTCTCCTACGAGCAGTACTTC,CASSPRDTFSYEQYF
-,TRBV6-5,-,TRBJ2-5,14,TGTGCCAGCAGTTACTCCAGGGGAGCAGAGACCCAGTACTTC,CASSYSRGAETQYF
-,TRBV6-5,TRBD1,TRBJ2-7,14,TGTGCCAGCGCCCCGGACAGGGGTCTATACGAGCAGTACTTC,CASAPDRGLYEQYF
once,TRBV30,TRBD1,TRBJ2-1,17,TGTGCCTGGAGTGTACGTCTGGGACAGGACATCTACAATGAGCAGTTCTTC,CAWSVRLGQDIYNEQFF
-,TRBV19,-,TRBJ1-2,15,TGTGCCAGTAGTATAGATCACACGATTAACTATGGCTACACCTTC,CASSIDHTINYGYTF